A selection of T cell receptor beta chains follows, all from one sample in a study of CXCR3-negative and CXCR3-positive naive CD8 T cells. TCRdb reprocessed the 5' RACE reads and reports one entry per CDR3 protein, with no DNA. The sample data list 85,000 to 130,000 distinct CDR3 sequences. Sequenced material: naive CXCR3+ CD8+ T cells from blood. Every receptor here comes from a human donor in good health. Some clones in this sample may be carry-over from other donors' samples. CDR3s include the opening cysteine and the closing phenylalanine or tryptophan.

J gene: TRBJ2-3
V gene: TRBV12-5
CDR3 protein: CASGLGLAGIDTQYF

J gene: TRBJ1-2
V gene: TRBV4-1
CDR3 protein: CASSQGTGPYGYTF

J gene: TRBJ2-7
V gene: TRBV15
CDR3 protein: CATSSLSSGAAEQYF

J gene: TRBJ2-3
V gene: TRBV29-1
CDR3 protein: CSVEDLISGTDTQYF

J gene: TRBJ1-1
V gene: TRBV12-3/TRBV12-4
CDR3 protein: CASSLGAGSTEAFF

J gene: TRBJ2-3
V gene: TRBV11-2
CDR3 protein: CASSRTITDTQYF

J gene: TRBJ1-2
V gene: TRBV13
CDR3 protein: CASSTGQGVDGYTF

J gene: TRBJ2-1
V gene: TRBV6-2/TRBV6-3
CDR3 protein: CPSSPTRVNEQFF

J gene: TRBJ2-3
V gene: TRBV7-3
CDR3 protein: CASSPWTSGDTQYF

J gene: TRBJ1-2
V gene: TRBV29-1
CDR3 protein: CSVVGLLGFHTF

J gene: TRBJ2-7
V gene: TRBV7-9
CDR3 protein: CASSPLLAGAIYEQYF

J gene: TRBJ2-2
V gene: TRBV5-1
CDR3 protein: CASSLRQAENTGELFF

J gene: TRBJ2-7
V gene: TRBV29-1
CDR3 protein: CSVELAGGYEQYF

J gene: TRBJ2-7
V gene: TRBV2
CDR3 protein: CASEVPPYEQYF

J gene: TRBJ2-1
V gene: TRBV20-1
CDR3 protein: CSARDPGGTGIDEQFF

J gene: TRBJ2-3
V gene: TRBV4-1
CDR3 protein: CASSQDDFRDRTDTQYF

J gene: TRBJ2-3
V gene: TRBV29-1
CDR3 protein: CSVRVTSTDTQYF

J gene: TRBJ1-1
V gene: TRBV29-1
CDR3 protein: CSVVTRNTEAFF

J gene: TRBJ2-3
V gene: TRBV29-1
CDR3 protein: CSVHPTPTDTQYF

J gene: TRBJ2-1
V gene: TRBV20-1
CDR3 protein: CSAPQRDYSYNEQFF

J gene: TRBJ2-2
V gene: TRBV29-1
CDR3 protein: CSAVPGQGTNTGELFF

J gene: TRBJ2-7
V gene: TRBV5-1
CDR3 protein: CVSSLGQFYEQYF

J gene: TRBJ2-1
V gene: TRBV7-2
CDR3 protein: CASSLFPTNMADYSYNEQFF

J gene: TRBJ2-7
V gene: TRBV4-1
CDR3 protein: CASSQGWARVYEQYF

J gene: TRBJ2-1
V gene: TRBV7-6
CDR3 protein: CASSLRGGYNEQFF

J gene: TRBJ1-1
V gene: TRBV5-5
CDR3 protein: CASSYGREDTEAFF

J gene: TRBJ2-7
V gene: TRBV11-3
CDR3 protein: CASSPNYYEQYF